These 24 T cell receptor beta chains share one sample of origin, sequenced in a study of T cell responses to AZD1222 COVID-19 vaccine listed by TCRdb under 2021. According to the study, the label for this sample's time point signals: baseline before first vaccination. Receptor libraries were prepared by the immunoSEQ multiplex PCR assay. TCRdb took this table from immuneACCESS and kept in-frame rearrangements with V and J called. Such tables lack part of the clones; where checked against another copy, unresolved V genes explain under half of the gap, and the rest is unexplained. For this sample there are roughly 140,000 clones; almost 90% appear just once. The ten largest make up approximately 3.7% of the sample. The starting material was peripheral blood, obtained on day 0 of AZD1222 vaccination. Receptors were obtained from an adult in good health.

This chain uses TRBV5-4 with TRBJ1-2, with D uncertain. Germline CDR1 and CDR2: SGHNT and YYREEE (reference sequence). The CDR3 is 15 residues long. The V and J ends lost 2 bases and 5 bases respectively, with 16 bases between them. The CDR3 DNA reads TGTGCCAGCAGCTTAATCTCAGGAGGGATTTATGGCTACACCTTC. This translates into CASSLISGGIYGYTF.

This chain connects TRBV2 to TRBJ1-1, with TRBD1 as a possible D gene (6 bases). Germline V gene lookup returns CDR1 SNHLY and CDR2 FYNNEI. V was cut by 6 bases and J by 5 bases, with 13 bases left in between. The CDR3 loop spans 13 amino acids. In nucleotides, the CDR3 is TGTGCCAGCAGCTACAGGGAGGATACTGAAGCTTTCTTT. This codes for CASSYREDTEAFF.

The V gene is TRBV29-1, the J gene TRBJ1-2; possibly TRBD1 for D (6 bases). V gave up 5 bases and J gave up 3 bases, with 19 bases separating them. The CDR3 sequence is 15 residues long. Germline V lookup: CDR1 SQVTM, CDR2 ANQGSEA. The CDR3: CSVPKGGSGYYGYTF. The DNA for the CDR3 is TGCAGCGTTCCAAAGGGGGGATCGGGGTACTATGGCTACACCTTC.

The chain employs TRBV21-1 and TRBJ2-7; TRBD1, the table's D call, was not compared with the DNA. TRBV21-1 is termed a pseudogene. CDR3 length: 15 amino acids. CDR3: CASYRTALPSYEQYF. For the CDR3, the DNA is TGTGCCAGCTACAGGACAGCCTTACCCTCCTACGAGCAGTACTTC.

This CDR3 is CASSQARGQGTQYF. The CDR3 bases are TGTGCCAGCAGCCAGGCTCGGGGACAGGGTACGCAGTATTTT. J is TRBJ2-3 and V is TRBV7-3; 9 positions agree with TRBD1. This CDR3 is 14 amino acids long. In germline, CDR1 is SGHTA, CDR2 FQGTGA. The V and J ends lost 5 bases and 8 bases, in that order; junction bases with no gene match: 8.

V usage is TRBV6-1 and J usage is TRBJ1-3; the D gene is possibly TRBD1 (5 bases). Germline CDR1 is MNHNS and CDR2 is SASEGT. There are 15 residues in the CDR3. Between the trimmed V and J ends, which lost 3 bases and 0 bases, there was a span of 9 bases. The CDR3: CASSETGASGNTIYF. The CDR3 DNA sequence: TGTGCCAGCAGTGAGACTGGGGCCTCTGGAAACACCATATATTTT.

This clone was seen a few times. The CDR3 protein is CASQSHLGQGKPNEQFF. CDR3 coding DNA: TGTGCCAGCCAAAGCCATTTGGGACAGGGGAAACCCAATGAGCAGTTCTTC. The chain is built from TRBV19 and TRBJ2-1; 10 nucleotides match TRBD1. The CDR3 contains 17 residues. CDR1 is LNHDA, CDR2 SQIVND, per germline (reference sequence). V shed 9 bases and J 6 bases; nucleotides not matched to a gene: 17. Together with reference TRBV19 and TRBJ2-1, the CDR3 gives the full variable domain: DGGITQSPKYLFRKEGQNVTLSCEQNLNHDAMYWYRQDPGQGLRLIYYSQIVNDFQKGDIAEGYSVSREKKESFPLTVTSAQKNPTAFYLCASQSHLGQGKPNEQFFGPGTRLTVL.

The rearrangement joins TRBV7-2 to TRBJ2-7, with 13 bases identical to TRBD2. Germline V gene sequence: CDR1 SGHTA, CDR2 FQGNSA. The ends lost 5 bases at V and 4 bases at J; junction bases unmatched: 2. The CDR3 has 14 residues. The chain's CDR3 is CASSRTSGRYEQYF. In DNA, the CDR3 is TGTGCCAGCAGCCGGACTAGCGGGAGATACGAGCAGTACTTC. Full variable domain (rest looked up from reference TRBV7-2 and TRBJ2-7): GAGVSQSPSNKVTEKGKDVELRCDPISGHTALYWYRQSLGQGLEFLIYFQGNSAPDKSGLPSDRFSAERTGGSVSTLTIQRTQQEDSAVYLCASSRTSGRYEQYFGPGTRLTVT.

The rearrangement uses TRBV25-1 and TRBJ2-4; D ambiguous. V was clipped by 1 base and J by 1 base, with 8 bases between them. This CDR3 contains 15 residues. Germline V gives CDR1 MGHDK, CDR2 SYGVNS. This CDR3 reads CASSESGRAKNIQYF. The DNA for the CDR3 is TGTGCCAGCAGTGAATCCGGCAGGGCCAAAAACATTCAGTACTTC.

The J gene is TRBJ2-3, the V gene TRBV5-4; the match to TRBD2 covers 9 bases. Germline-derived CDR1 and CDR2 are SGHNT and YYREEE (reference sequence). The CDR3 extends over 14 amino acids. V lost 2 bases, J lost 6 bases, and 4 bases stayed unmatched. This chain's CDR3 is CASSLNSGSDTQYF. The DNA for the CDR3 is TGTGCCAGCAGCTTAAATAGCGGGAGCGATACGCAGTATTTT.

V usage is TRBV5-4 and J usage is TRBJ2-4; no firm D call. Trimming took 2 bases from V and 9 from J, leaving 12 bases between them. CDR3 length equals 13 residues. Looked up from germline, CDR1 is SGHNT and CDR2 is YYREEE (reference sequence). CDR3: CASSFPESVIQYF. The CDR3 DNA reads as TGTGCCAGCAGCTTCCCGGAATCCGTCATTCAGTACTTC. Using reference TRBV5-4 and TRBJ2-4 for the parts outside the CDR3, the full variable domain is ETGVTQSPTHLIKTRGQQVTLRCSSQSGHNTVSWYQQALGQGPQFIFQYYREEENGRGNFPPRFSGLQFPNYSSELNVNALELDDSALYLCASSFPESVIQYFGAGTRLSVL.

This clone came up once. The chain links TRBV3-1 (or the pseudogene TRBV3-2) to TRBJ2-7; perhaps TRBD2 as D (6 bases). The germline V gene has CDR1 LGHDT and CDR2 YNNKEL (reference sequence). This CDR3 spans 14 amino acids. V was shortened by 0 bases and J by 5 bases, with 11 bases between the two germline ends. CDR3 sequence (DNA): TGTGCCAGCAGCCAAGAGGTGGGAGGTCACGAGCAGTACTTC. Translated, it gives CASSQEVGGHEQYF.

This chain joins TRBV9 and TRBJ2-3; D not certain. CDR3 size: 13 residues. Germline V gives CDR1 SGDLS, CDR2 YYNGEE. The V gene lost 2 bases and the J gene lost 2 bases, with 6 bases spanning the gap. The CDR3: CASSVYVTDTQYF. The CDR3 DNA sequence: TGTGCCAGCAGCGTCTATGTCACAGATACGCAGTATTTT.

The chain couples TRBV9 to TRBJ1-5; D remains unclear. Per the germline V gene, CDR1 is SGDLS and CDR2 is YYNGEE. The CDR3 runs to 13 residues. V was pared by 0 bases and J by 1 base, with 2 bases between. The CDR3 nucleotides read TGTGCCAGCAGCGTAGGAAGCAATCAGCCCCAGCATTTT. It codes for CASSVGSNQPQHF.

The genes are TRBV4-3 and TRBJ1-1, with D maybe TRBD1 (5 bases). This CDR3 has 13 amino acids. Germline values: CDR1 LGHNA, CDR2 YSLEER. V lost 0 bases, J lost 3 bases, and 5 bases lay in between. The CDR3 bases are TGCGCCAGCAGCCAAGAGGGGGACACTGAAGCTTTCTTT. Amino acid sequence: CASSQEGDTEAFF.

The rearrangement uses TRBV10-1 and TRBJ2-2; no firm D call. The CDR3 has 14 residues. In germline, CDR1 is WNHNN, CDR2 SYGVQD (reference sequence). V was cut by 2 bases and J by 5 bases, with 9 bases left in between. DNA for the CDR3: TGCGCCAGCAGTGAGAAGAGAGGTACCGGGGAGCTGTTTTTT. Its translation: CASSEKRGTGELFF.

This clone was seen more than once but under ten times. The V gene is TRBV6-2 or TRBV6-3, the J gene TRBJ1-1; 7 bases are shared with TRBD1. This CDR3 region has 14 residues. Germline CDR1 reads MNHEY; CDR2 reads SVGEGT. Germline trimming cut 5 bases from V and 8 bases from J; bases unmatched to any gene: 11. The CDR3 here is CASSPYPGGKEAFF. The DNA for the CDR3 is TGTGCCAGCAGTCCCTATCCAGGGGGAAAAGAAGCTTTCTTT.

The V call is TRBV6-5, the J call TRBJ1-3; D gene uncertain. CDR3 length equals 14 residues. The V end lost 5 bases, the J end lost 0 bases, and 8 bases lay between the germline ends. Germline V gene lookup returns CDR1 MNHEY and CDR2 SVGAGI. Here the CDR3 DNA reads TGTGCCAGCAGTATGGGTATCTCTGGAAACACCATATATTTT. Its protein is CASSMGISGNTIYF.

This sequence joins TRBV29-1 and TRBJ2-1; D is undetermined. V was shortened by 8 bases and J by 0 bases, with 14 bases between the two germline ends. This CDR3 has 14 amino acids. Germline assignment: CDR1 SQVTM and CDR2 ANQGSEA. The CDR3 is CSMSQSLSYNEQFF. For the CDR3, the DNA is TGCAGCATGTCCCAGTCCCTCTCCTACAATGAGCAGTTCTTC.

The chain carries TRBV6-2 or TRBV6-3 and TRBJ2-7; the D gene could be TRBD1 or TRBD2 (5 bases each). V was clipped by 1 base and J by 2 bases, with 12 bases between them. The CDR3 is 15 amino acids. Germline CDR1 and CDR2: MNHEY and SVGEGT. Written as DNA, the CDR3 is TGTGCCAGCAGTTACTTATGGGACGGAGCCTACGAGCAGTACTTC. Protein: CASSYLWDGAYEQYF.

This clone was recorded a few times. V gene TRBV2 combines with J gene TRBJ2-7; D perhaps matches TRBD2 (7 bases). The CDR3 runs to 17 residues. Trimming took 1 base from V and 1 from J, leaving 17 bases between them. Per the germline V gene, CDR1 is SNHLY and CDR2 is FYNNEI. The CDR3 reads CASSEVGRQGPSYEQYF. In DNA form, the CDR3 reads TGTGCCAGCAGTGAAGTCGGGAGGCAGGGGCCATCCTACGAGCAGTACTTC.

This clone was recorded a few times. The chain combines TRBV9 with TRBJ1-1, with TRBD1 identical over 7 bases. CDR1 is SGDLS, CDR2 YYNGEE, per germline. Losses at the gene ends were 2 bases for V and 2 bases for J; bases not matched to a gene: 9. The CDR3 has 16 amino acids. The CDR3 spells CASSVSPGQPNTEAFF. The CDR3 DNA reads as TGTGCCAGCAGCGTTTCACCGGGACAGCCAAACACTGAAGCTTTCTTT.

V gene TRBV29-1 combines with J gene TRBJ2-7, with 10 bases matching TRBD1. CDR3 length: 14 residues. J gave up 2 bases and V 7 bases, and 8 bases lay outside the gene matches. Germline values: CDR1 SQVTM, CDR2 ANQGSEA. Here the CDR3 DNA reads TGCAGCGCTTACTCGACAGGGGGCACCTACGAGCAGTACTTC. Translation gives CSAYSTGGTYEQYF.

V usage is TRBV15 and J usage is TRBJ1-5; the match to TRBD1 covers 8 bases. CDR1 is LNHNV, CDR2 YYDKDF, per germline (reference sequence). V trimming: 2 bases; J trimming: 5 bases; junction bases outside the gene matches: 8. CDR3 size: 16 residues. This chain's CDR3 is CATSRYQGARDQPQHF. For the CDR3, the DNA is TGTGCCACCAGCAGATATCAGGGGGCACGGGATCAGCCCCAGCATTTT.